A single T cell receptor beta chain is shown here with its context. The sample belongs to a study of blood T cell repertoires in COVID-19. The method was immunoSEQ multiplex PCR; TCRdb's version includes in-frame clones alone and lacks a portion of them. Altogether around 120,000 clones are present, about four fifths being singletons, with the ten largest covering more than 5%. The sample comprised peripheral blood. The sequence derives from a man older than 75 with active or convalescent COVID-19.

CDR3 loop: CASSSINPTGSVYGYTF. DNA of the CDR3: TGTGCCAGCAGCTCCATTAACCCGACAGGGAGCGTCTATGGCTACACCTTC. The rearrangement joins TRBV7-3 to TRBJ1-2; TRBD1 matches at 7 bases. The length of the CDR3 is 17 residues. Germline lookup yields CDR1 SGHTA and CDR2 FQGTGA. Losses at the gene ends were 4 bases for V and 4 bases for J; bases not matched to a gene: 15. The variable domain in full, with the rest retrieved from reference TRBV7-3 and TRBJ1-2, is GAGVSQTPSNKVTEKGKYVELRCDPISGHTALYWYRQSLGQGPEFLIYFQGTGAADDSGLPNDRFFAVRPEGSVSTLKIQRTERGDSAVYLCASSSINPTGSVYGYTFGSGTRLTVV.